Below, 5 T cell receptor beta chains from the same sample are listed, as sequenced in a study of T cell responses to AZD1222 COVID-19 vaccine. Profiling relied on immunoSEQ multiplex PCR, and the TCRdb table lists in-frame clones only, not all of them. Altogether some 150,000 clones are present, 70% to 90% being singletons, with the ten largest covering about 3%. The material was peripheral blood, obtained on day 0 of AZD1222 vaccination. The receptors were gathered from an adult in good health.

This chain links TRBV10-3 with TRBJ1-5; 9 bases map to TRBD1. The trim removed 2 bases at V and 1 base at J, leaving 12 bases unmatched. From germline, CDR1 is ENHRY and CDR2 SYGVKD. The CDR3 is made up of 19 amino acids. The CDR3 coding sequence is TGTGCCATCAGTGAGCGGAGGGACAGGGAGATAGTGAGCAATCAGCCCCAGCATTTT. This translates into CAISERRDREIVSNQPQHF.

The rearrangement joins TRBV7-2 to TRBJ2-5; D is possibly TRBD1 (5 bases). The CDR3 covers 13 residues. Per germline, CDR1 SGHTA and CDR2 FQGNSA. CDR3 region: CASGRGQGETQYF. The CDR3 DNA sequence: TGTGCTTCTGGGCGAGGACAAGGAGAGACCCAGTACTTC. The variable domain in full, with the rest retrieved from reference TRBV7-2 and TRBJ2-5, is GAGVSQSPSNKVTEKGKDVELRCDPISGHTALYWYRQSLGQGLEFLIYFQGNSAPDKSGLPSDRFSAERTGGSVSTLTIQRTQQEDSAVYLCASGRGQGETQYFGPGTRLLVL.

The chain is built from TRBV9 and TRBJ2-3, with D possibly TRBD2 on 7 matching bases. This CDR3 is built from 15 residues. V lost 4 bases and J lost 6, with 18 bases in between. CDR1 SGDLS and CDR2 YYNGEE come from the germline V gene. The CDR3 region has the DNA TGTGCCAGCAGCTCTAGCGGAGGGAGGGGGGATACGCAGTATTTT. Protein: CASSSSGGRGDTQYF.

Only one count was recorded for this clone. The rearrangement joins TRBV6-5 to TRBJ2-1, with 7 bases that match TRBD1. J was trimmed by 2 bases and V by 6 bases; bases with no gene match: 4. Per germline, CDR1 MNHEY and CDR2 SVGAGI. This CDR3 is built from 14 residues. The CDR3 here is CASRGTATYNEQFF. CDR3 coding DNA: TGTGCCAGCAGGGGGACAGCGACCTACAATGAGCAGTTCTTC.

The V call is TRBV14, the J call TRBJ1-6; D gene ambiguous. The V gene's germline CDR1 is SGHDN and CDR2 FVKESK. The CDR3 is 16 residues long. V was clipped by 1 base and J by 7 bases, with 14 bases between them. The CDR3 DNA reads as TGTGCCAGCAGCCAAGGACCGTTCATCCGGAATTCACCCCTCCACTTT. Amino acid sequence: CASSQGPFIRNSPLHF. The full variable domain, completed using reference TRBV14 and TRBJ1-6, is EAGVTQFPSHSVIEKGQTVTLRCDPISGHDNLYWYRRVMGKEIKFLLHFVKESKQDESGMPNNRFLAERTGGTYSTLKVQPAELEDSGVYFCASSQGPFIRNSPLHFGNGTRLTVT.